The rows below give T cell receptor beta chains drawn from one sample of a study of T cell changes during pregnancy in multiple sclerosis. Generated by immunoSEQ multiplex PCR, the TCRdb table keeps only in-frame clones and is missing some. This table holds approximately 100,000 clones, less than 95% found once. Specimen: peripheral blood, collected after pregnancy. The receptors shown here come from a female donor with multiple sclerosis, enrolled in a pregnancy study. CDR3s include the opening cysteine and the closing phenylalanine or tryptophan. Fields, in order: D gene, J gene, V gene, clone size, CDR3 protein, CDR3 DNA. A D gene is named only where the DNA matches it firmly. Clone size is shown for a subset of rows, as once, few, many or a class of expanded clone.

TRBD1	TRBJ1-1	TRBV18	few	CASSQSTGRGTEAFF	TGTGCCAGCTCACAATCGACAGGGAGAGGAACTGAAGCTTTCTTT
TRBD1	TRBJ1-3	TRBV2	.	CASRSDRANTIYF	TGTGCCAGCAGATCGGACAGGGCCAACACCATATATTTT
.	TRBJ2-1	TRBV7-6	few	CASSFPQGGNEQFF	TGTGCCAGCAGTTTCCCCCAGGGGGGCAATGAGCAGTTCTTC
.	TRBJ2-2	TRBV29-1	.	CSAGQNTGELFF	TGCAGCGCGGGACAGAACACCGGGGAGCTGTTTTTT
.	TRBJ2-2	TRBV9	.	CASSNRTGELFF	TGTGCCAGCAGCAACAGGACCGGGGAGCTGTTTTTT
TRBD2	TRBJ2-7	TRBV5-1	.	CASSPAGVRYEQYF	TGCGCCAGCAGCCCAGCGGGAGTGCGGTACGAGCAGTACTTC
.	TRBJ1-2	TRBV7-8	.	CASSLGTPVGAGYTF	TGTGCCAGCAGCCTCGGGACACCGGTTGGTGCTGGCTACACCTTC
TRBD2	TRBJ2-1	TRBV9	.	CASSVVVWYRTSENNEQFF	TGTGCCAGCAGCGTAGTAGTGTGGTATCGGACTAGCGAGAACAATGAGCAGTTCTTC
.	TRBJ1-3	TRBV28	.	CASSLSTGPGNTIYF	TGTGCCAGCAGTTTATCCACAGGGCCTGGAAACACCATATATTTT
.	TRBJ2-1	TRBV2	once	CASSENDGNNEQFF	TGTGCCAGCAGTGAAAACGACGGGAACAATGAGCAGTTCTTC
TRBD1	TRBJ2-3	TRBV7-2	.	CASSTAGTGHRDTQYF	TGTGCCAGCAGCACAGCCGGGACAGGGCATCGGGATACGCAGTATTTT
.	TRBJ2-1	TRBV29-1	.	CSVSPLFSEQFF	TGCAGCGTGAGTCCCCTTTTTAGTGAGCAGTTCTTC
.	TRBJ1-2	TRBV30	.	CAWSVVQAKGYTF	TGTGCCTGGAGTGTAGTGCAGGCGAAGGGCTACACCTTC
.	TRBJ2-7	TRBV6-1	.	CASSDHNRPTYEQYF	TGTGCCAGCAGTGATCATAACAGGCCTACCTACGAGCAGTACTTC
.	TRBJ1-5	TRBV18	.	CASSRLQGSQPQHF	TGTGCCAGCTCACGACTACAGGGTAGTCAGCCCCAGCATTTT
TRBD1	TRBJ1-5	TRBV15	once	CATSSRQGNQPQHF	TGTGCCACCAGCAGTCGACAGGGAAATCAGCCCCAGCATTTT
TRBD2	TRBJ2-1	TRBV5-4	.	CASSLGGRAWNNEQFF	TGTGCCAGCAGCTTGGGAGGGAGGGCCTGGAACAATGAGCAGTTCTTC
.	TRBJ2-1	TRBV5-1	.	CASSLNSPYNEQFF	TGCGCCAGCAGCTTGAACTCCCCCTACAATGAGCAGTTCTTC
.	TRBJ1-2	TRBV2	.	CASSGDTLNYGYTF	TGTGCCAGCAGTGGGGACACCTTGAACTATGGCTACACCTTC
TRBD1	TRBJ1-2	TRBV9	.	CASSVEGTGGKDYGYTF	TGTGCCAGCAGCGTAGAAGGAACAGGGGGGAAAGACTATGGCTACACCTTC
TRBD2	TRBJ2-7	TRBV5-4	.	CASSLVGLASYEQYF	TGTGCCAGCAGCTTGGTGGGACTAGCCTCCTACGAGCAGTACTTC
.	TRBJ1-4	TRBV30	once	CAWSVMGGRGKLFF	TGTGCCTGGAGTGTAATGGGGGGGCGAGGAAAACTGTTTTTT
.	TRBJ2-2	TRBV2	.	CASDPGDHTGELFF	TGTGCCAGCGATCCAGGGGACCATACCGGGGAGCTGTTTTTT
.	TRBJ1-5	TRBV6-4	.	CASRHQRTVTDSNQPQHF	TGTGCCAGCAGACACCAACGGACAGTAACGGATAGCAATCAGCCCCAGCATTTT
TRBD1	TRBJ2-5	TRBV5-4	.	CASSLTATGVWETQYF	TGTGCCAGCAGCTTAACCGCGACAGGGGTGTGGGAGACCCAGTACTTC
.	TRBJ1-1	TRBV7-6	.	CASSLLISTEAFF	TGTGCCAGCAGCCTATTAATAAGCACTGAAGCTTTCTTT
.	TRBJ1-1	TRBV11-2	.	CASSLTGGTEAFF	TGTGCCAGCAGCCTCACGGGGGGCACTGAAGCTTTCTTT
TRBD1	TRBJ1-1	TRBV7-9	few	CASGPPGTANTEAFF	TGTGCCAGCGGCCCCCCCGGGACAGCGAACACTGAAGCTTTCTTT
.	TRBJ1-4	TRBV20-1	.	CSAVSVEKLFF	TGCAGTGCCGTTAGTGTTGAAAAACTGTTTTTT
.	TRBJ1-1	TRBV9	.	CASSVTGSSDTEAFF	TGTGCCAGCAGCGTCACAGGGTCTTCGGACACTGAAGCTTTCTTT
TRBD1	TRBJ2-7	TRBV6-1	.	CASSDRTGPTYEQYF	TGTGCCAGCAGTGATCGGACAGGGCCGACCTACGAGCAGTACTTC
.	TRBJ1-2	TRBV19	.	CASSIGDRPAWDGYTF	TGTGCCAGTAGTATAGGAGACAGACCTGCCTGGGATGGCTACACCTTC
.	TRBJ1-5	TRBV19	.	CASSTYRDQPQHF	TGTGCCAGTAGTACCTACAGGGATCAGCCCCAGCATTTT
TRBD2	TRBJ2-7	TRBV30	.	CASTSGPLSEQYF	TGTGCCTCCACTAGCGGGCCGCTCTCTGAGCAGTACTTC